The clone carrying this T cell receptor beta chain was recorded once. Antigen: not known. The source of the sample is a study of CD8+ T cells in alopecia areata. Points from the study as a whole: Clarity of TCR sharing across patients fell short of that in mice, possibly HLA-related. Sequencing of scalp samples also captures resident alphabeta T cells of normal skin. Clonality exceeded that of normal scalp in lesional scalp, most notably in alopecia totalis/universalis.

After isolation, RNA underwent reverse transcription to generate cDNA as the sequencing template. Measured with immunoSEQ multiplex PCR; TCRdb has only the in-frame clones, and not every one. The sample consists of roughly 150,000 clones, 55% of them appearing once. The CDR3 totals 13 residues. V shed 5 bases and J shed 2 bases, with 8 bases lying between them. Germline CDR1 reads SEHNR; CDR2 reads FQNEAQ (reference sequence). The sample consisted of CD4+ T cells sorted from blood. The origin of this receptor is a human donor in good health. The chain employs TRBV7-9 and TRBJ2-3; unclear D gene. The CDR3 DNA sequence: TGTGCCAGCAGCAAACTTTCCACAGATACGCAGTATTTT. Its protein is CASSKLSTDTQYF.